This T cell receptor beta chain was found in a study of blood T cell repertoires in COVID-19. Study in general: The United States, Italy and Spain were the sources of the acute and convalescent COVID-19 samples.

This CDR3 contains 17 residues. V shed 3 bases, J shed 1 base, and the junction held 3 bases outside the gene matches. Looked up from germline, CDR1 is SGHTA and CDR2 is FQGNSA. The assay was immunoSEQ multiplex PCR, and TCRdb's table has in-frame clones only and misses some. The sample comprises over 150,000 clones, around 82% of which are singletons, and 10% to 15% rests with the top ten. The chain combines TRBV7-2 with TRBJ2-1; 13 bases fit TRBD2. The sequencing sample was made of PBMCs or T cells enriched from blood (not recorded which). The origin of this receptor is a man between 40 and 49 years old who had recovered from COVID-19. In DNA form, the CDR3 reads TGTGCCAGCAGCTTCGGACTAGCGGGAGAATCCTACAATGAGCAGTTCTTC. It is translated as CASSFGLAGESYNEQFF.